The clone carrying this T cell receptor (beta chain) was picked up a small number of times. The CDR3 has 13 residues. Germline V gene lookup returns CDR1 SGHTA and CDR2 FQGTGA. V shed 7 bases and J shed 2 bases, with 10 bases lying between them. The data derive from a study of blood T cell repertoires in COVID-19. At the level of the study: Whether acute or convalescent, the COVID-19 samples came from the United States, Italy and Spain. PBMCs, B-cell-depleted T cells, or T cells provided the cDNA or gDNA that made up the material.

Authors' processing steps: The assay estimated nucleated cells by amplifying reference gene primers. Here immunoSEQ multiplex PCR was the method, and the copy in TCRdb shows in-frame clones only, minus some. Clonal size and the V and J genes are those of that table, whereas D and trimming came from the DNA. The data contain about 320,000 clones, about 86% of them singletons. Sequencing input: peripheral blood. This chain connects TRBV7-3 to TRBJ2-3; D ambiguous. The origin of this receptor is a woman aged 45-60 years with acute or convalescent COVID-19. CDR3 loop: CASKEQNTDTQYF. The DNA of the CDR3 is TGTGCCAGCAAGGAACAGAACACAGATACGCAGTATTTT.